This entry lists 20 T cell receptor beta chains sequenced from one sample in a study of CD8 T cells in Susac syndrome. The authors reverse transcribed roughly 0.5 to 1 ug RNA with random hexamers. TCRdb recomputed calls from the immunoSEQ multiplex PCR reads with MiXCR, one row per CDR3 protein. The data hold fewer than 70,000 distinct CDR3 sequences, with more than 85% observed a single time. The sequencing sample was made of CD8+ T cells from PBMCs. The source of these receptors is a human donor in good health.

The genes are TRBV6-5 and TRBJ2-1; 7 bases match TRBD2. V was clipped by 8 bases and J by 2 bases; unmatched bases: 3. From germline, CDR1 is MNHEY and CDR2 SVGAGI. This CDR3 spans 13 amino acids. The CDR3 spells CASFSGAYNEQFF. The CDR3 coding sequence is TGTGCCAGCTTCAGCGGGGCCTACAATGAGCAGTTCTTC.

This clonotype is a singleton in its sample. This rearrangement joins TRBV12-3 or TRBV12-4 to TRBJ2-5; D is undetermined. Trimming cost V 5 bases and J 2 bases, with 12 bases left between them. The CDR3 is 14 amino acids. The CDR3 coding sequence is TGTGCCAGCAGTACGCCGACCGGGCAAGAGACCCAGTACTTC. This codes for CASSTPTGQETQYF.

This chain connects TRBV28 to TRBJ2-7; D may be TRBD1 (6 bases). Looked up from germline, CDR1 is MDHEN and CDR2 is SYDVKM. Trimming took 5 bases from V and 0 from J, leaving 17 bases between them. The CDR3 has 16 residues. For the CDR3, the DNA is TGTGCCAGCAGTCCCCTGGGGGACACCGCCTCCTACGAGCAGTACTTC. Translated, it gives CASSPLGDTASYEQYF.

The V and J genes are TRBV12-3 or TRBV12-4 and TRBJ2-1; perhaps TRBD2 as D (6 bases). V was cut by 5 bases and J by 7 bases, with 12 bases left in between. The length of the CDR3 is 13 residues. Written as DNA, the CDR3 is TGTGCCAGCAGTCCGGGGGTGGGGAATGAGCAGTTCTTC. Protein sequence: CASSPGVGNEQFF.

This clonotype was detected a few times. The gene calls are TRBV9 and TRBJ2-6; 9 nucleotides line up with TRBD1. The CDR3 sequence is 17 residues long. Per the germline V gene, CDR1 is SGDLS and CDR2 is YYNGEE. Trimming took 0 bases from V and 1 from J; bases not matched to a gene: 2. As DNA, the CDR3 is TGTGCCAGCAGCGTAGACAGGGGGCGATCTGGGGCCAACGTCCTGACTTTC. It encodes CASSVDRGRSGANVLTF.

The chain links TRBV11-2 to TRBJ2-5; D is unclear. V dropped 1 base and J dropped 6 bases, with 9 bases sitting between them. The germline CDR1 and CDR2 sequences are SGHAT and FQNNGV. CDR3 length: 13 residues. CDR3 sequence reads: CASSLAPGQTQYF. The CDR3 coding sequence is TGTGCCAGCAGCTTAGCCCCGGGCCAGACCCAGTACTTC.

The chain has TRBV5-6 and TRBJ2-1, with 8 bases lining up with TRBD2. With 3 bases clipped from V and 6 bases from J, the junction kept 8 bases outside the gene matches. CDR3 length: 15 residues. Germline loops: CDR1 SGHDT, CDR2 YYEEEE. Here the CDR3 DNA reads TGTGCCAGCAGCTCTGGACTAGCTCGAATCAATGAGCAGTTCTTC. Protein product: CASSSGLARINEQFF.

The gene calls are TRBV4-2 and TRBJ2-7; TRBD2 might be the D (6 bases). V was pared by 4 bases and J by 4 bases, with 17 bases between. The CDR3 has 15 residues. Per the germline V gene, CDR1 is LGHNA and CDR2 is YNFKEQ. CDR3 in DNA: TGTGCCAGCAGCCCAGTATCTTCGGGGGAATACGAGCAGTACTTC. Translated, it gives CASSPVSSGEYEQYF.

This clonotype is a singleton in its sample. V usage is TRBV6-6 and J usage is TRBJ2-3, with TRBD1 matching 7 bases. V lost 4 bases and J lost 6; bases outside the gene matches: 13. This CDR3 spans 16 amino acids. CDR1 is MNHNY and CDR2 is SVGAGI in the germline V gene (reference sequence). The CDR3: CASSSLPRGSSDTQYF. CDR3 in DNA: TGTGCCAGCAGTTCTCTGCCCAGGGGGTCGAGTGATACGCAGTATTTT.

The chain recombines TRBV7-2 with TRBJ2-1; D uncertain. Germline V lookup: CDR1 SGHTA, CDR2 FQGNSA. Trimming shortened V by 5 bases and J by 9 bases, and 8 bases separated the two germline ends. There are 11 residues in the CDR3. This CDR3 reads CASSPPGEQFF. The CDR3 DNA sequence: TGTGCCAGCAGCCCCCCGGGTGAGCAGTTCTTC. The full variable domain, with the rest looked up from reference TRBV7-2 and TRBJ2-1, is GAGVSQSPSNKVTEKGKDVELRCDPISGHTALYWYRQSLGQGLEFLIYFQGNSAPDKSGLPSDRFSAERTGGSVSTLTIQRTQQEDSAVYLCASSPPGEQFFGPGTRLTVL.

The chain employs TRBV7-9 and TRBJ2-2, with D perhaps given as TRBD1 or TRBD2 (5 bases each). Germline V lookup: CDR1 SEHNR, CDR2 FQNEAQ (reference sequence). This CDR3 is 16 amino acids long. V lost 4 bases, J lost 0 bases, and 12 bases lay in between. The CDR3 bases are TGTGCCAGCAGCTCTCCGGGACGGACGAACACCGGGGAGCTGTTTTTT. Translated: CASSSPGRTNTGELFF.

The genes are TRBV10-3 and TRBJ2-7; D may correspond to TRBD1 or TRBD2 (5 bases each). CDR1 and CDR2 (germline): ENHRY, SYGVKD. There are 13 residues in the CDR3. The V end lost 2 bases, the J end lost 2 bases, and 7 bases lay between the germline ends. CDR3 nucleotides: TGTGCCATCAGTGAGGGGGGACCCTACGAGCAGTACGTC. Protein product: CAISEGGPYEQYV.

The chain recombines TRBV6-5 with TRBJ1-5; TRBD1 aligns across 8 bases. The CDR3 loop spans 15 amino acids. The germline V gene has CDR1 MNHEY and CDR2 SVGAGI. J lost 5 bases, V lost 2 bases, and 5 bases had no gene match. The CDR3 coding sequence is TGTGCCAGCAGTTACAAGACAGGGGAGGATCAGCCCCAGCATTTT. This translates into CASSYKTGEDQPQHF.

The chain combines TRBV27 with TRBJ1-6; possible D gene TRBD1, 6 bases. The CDR3 has 18 residues. Germline-derived CDR1 and CDR2 are MNHEY and SMNVEV (reference sequence). Trimming shortened V by 0 bases and J by 9 bases, and 21 bases separated the two germline ends. In nucleotides, the CDR3 is TGTGCCAGCAGTTTATCCCCAGGGGCTGTGGATATTGCTTCACCCCTCCACTTT. Translating it yields CASSLSPGAVDIASPLHF.

The chain is built from TRBV4-1 and TRBJ1-3; a possible D gene is TRBD1 (5 bases). The germline V gene has CDR1 MGHRA and CDR2 YSYEKL. The V end lost 6 bases, the J end lost 0 bases, and 12 bases lay between the germline ends. The CDR3 contains 15 residues. DNA of the CDR3: TGCGCCAGCAGTTACGACAGAGGCTCTGGAAACACCATATATTTT. This gives the protein CASSYDRGSGNTIYF.

This chain links TRBV5-1 with TRBJ1-1, with 8 bases that match TRBD1. Germline trimming cut 4 bases from V and 3 bases from J; bases unmatched to any gene: 8. The germline CDR1 and CDR2 sequences are SGHRS and YFSETQ. The length of the CDR3 is 15 residues. This chain's CDR3 is CASSGETGAYTEAFF. For the CDR3, the DNA is TGCGCCAGCAGCGGGGAGACAGGGGCGTACACTGAAGCTTTCTTT. Supplemented by reference TRBV5-1 and TRBJ1-1, the full variable domain reads KAGVTQTPRYLIKTRGQQVTLSCSPISGHRSVSWYQQTPGQGLQFLFEYFSETQRNKGNFPGRFSGRQFSNSRSEMNVSTLELGDSALYLCASSGETGAYTEAFFGQGTRLTVV.

The chain carries TRBV6-2 or TRBV6-3 and TRBJ2-7; D call uncertain. The CDR3 has 12 residues. CDR1 MNHEY and CDR2 SVGEGT come from the germline V gene. Between the trimmed V and J ends, which lost 2 bases and 3 bases, there was a span of 5 bases. CDR3 loop: CASSYNGYEQYV. CDR3 coding DNA: TGTGCCAGCAGTTACAATGGCTACGAGCAGTACGTC.

This sequence joins TRBV7-8 and TRBJ1-4, with D uncertain. The CDR3 contains 13 residues. Trimming pared 2 bases from V and 6 bases from J, leaving 7 bases between. Germline CDR1 SGHVS, CDR2 FQNEAQ. CDR3 sequence: CASSLFRDEKLFF. CDR3 nucleotides: TGTGCCAGCAGCTTATTTAGGGATGAAAAACTGTTTTTT.

In this sample, this clonotype turned up once. The chain joins TRBV4-1 to TRBJ2-5, with a weak D call TRBD2 (6 bases). V gave up 1 base and J gave up 1 base, with 10 bases separating them. CDR3 size: 15 residues. Germline-derived CDR1 and CDR2 are MGHRA and YSYEKL. The DNA for the CDR3 is TGCGCCAGCAGCCAAGCCCGGGACTCCCAAGAGACCCAGTACTTC. It specifies CASSQARDSQETQYF.

V usage is TRBV2 and J usage is TRBJ2-4; D unclear. Germline CDR1 and CDR2: SNHLY and FYNNEI. The CDR3 has 15 residues. V was trimmed by 1 base and J by 1 base, leaving 8 bases between them. DNA for the CDR3: TGTGCCAGCAGTGAAGGAGTGGGGGCCAAAAACATTCAGTACTTC. This gives the protein CASSEGVGAKNIQYF.